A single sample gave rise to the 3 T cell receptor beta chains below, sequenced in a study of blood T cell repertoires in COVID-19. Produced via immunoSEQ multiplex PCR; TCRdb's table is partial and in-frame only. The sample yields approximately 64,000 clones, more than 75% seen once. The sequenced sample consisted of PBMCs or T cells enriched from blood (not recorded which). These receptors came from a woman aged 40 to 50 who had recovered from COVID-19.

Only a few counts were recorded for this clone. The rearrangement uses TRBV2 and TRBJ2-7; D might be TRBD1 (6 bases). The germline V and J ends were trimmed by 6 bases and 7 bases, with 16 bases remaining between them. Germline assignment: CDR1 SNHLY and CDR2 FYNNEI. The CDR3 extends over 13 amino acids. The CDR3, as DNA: TGTGCCAGCAGCCCTACACAGGGAGTGGAGCAGTACTTC. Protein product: CASSPTQGVEQYF.

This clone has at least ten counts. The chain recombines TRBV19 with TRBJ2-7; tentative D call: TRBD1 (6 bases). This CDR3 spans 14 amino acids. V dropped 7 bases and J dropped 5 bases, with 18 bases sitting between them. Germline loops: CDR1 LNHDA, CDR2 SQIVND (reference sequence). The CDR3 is CASNQPGQGNEQYF. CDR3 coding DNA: TGTGCCAGTAATCAGCCCGGCCAGGGGAACGAGCAGTACTTC.

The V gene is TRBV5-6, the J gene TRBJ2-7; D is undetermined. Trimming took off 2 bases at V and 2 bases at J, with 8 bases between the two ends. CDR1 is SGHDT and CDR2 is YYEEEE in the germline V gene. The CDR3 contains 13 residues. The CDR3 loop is CASSFVGAYEQYF. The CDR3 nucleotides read TGTGCCAGCAGCTTTGTCGGAGCCTACGAGCAGTACTTC. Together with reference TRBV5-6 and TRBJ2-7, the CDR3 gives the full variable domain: DAGVTQSPTHLIKTRGQQVTLRCSPKSGHDTVSWYQQALGQGPQFIFQYYEEEERQRGNFPDRFSGHQFPNYSSELNVNALLLGDSALYLCASSFVGAYEQYFGPGTRLTVT.